The sequence of this T cell receptor beta chain was determined in a study of T cells expressing NK-cell markers (dated by TCRdb to 2018 to 2021). For the study in its entirety: TCR beta-chain repertoires were profiled in sorted CD3+CD56+NKG2C+, CD3+CD56+NKG2C- and CD3+CD56-NKG2C+ T-cell subsets from several donors. Of the eight sequenced donors, seven were found to be HCMV-seropositive and one was found to be HCMV-seronegative. The study sequenced eight donors, all healthy volunteers chosen at random: three men and five women. The libraries were sequenced on Illumina HiSeq 2000/2500, MiSeq or NextSeq, producing 2 x 150 bp reads. Here is what the overall study found, with its caveats: In a handful of donors, the dominant CD3+CD56+NKG2C+ clonotypes ranked among the top 10 CD8+ clonotypes, making up 1.0-7.0% of CD8+ T cells. It remained unclear whether the expanded NKG2C-expressing T cell clones were specific for HCMV antigens. Those dominant clonotypes were again the most abundant among CD3+CD56-NKG2C+ cells in a few donors, at about 25-60.1%.

The data were produced on an Illumina HiSeq 2000. The TCR beta cDNA libraries were made using 5'RACE template switching, a step that added both a universal primer site and unique molecular identifiers. Priming for cDNA synthesis came from the TCR beta constant segment, and two successive PCR amplification steps followed. As for the original processing: MIGEC handled demultiplexing of the reads and grouping by UMI, while MiTCR was used to assemble and quantify clonotypes. To remove erroneous sequences, TCR cDNA sequences were retained only when supported by two or more reads. The tcR package was used for downstream repertoire analysis, with clonotypes matched between fractions based on CDR3 nucleotide sequence plus V segment. Antigen specificity was annotated against VDJdb with VDJmatch, allowing one amino acid substitution in CDR3. TCRdb reprocessed the public reads and reports one entry per CDR3 protein sequence, without DNA. Here the V and J calls rest on TCRdb's processing, not on the authors' analysis. The sample's own table lists about 460,000 distinct CDR3 sequences. More than 1.4% of the sample goes to the ten largest clones.

A commercial ELISA kit detecting HCMV-specific IgG in serum was used to determine HCMV serostatus. Ficoll density gradient centrifugation was used to isolate peripheral blood mononuclear cells from blood. The germline V gene (reference sequence) yields MNHNY for CDR1 and SVGAGI for CDR2. The CDR3 has 18 amino acids, counting the end cysteine and phenylalanine. Only the protein is available. Of note for this clonotype: This receptor's antigen is unknown.

The chain joins TRBV6-6 to TRBJ2-4; TCRdb names TRBD2, which stays unverified in the absence of DNA. Sequencing was carried out using blood T cells: a sorted CD56 or NKG2C T cell subset, CD4+ or CD8+ T cells, or bulk PBMC T cells (not recorded which). The receptor was isolated from a woman aged 45-59 years in good health. Donor details come from another sample of the same person, matched by shared clones. The CDR3 here reads CASSPAGERWSAKNIQYF.